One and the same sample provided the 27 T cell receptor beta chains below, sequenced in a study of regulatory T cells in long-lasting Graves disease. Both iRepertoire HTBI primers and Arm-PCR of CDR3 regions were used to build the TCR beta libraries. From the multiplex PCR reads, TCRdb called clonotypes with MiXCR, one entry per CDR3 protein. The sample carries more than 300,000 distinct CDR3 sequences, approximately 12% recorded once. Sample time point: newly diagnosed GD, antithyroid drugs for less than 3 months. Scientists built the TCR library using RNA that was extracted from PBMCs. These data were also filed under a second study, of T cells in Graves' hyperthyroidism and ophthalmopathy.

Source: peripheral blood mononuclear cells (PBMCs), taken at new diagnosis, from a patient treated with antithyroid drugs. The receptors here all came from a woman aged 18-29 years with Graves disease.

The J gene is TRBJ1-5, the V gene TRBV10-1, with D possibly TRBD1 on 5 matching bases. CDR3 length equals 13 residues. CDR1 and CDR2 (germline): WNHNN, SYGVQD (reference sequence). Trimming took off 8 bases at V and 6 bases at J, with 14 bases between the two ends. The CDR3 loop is CASSDSPGQPQHF. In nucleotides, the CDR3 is TGCGCCAGCTCAGACAGCCCGGGTCAGCCCCAGCATTTT.

For the CDR3, the DNA is TGTGCCACCTCTCAAGCATCACTTTCTGAAGCTTTCTTT. It encodes CATSQASLSEAFF. The rearrangement joins TRBV7-3 to TRBJ1-1; D ambiguous. V lost 10 bases and J lost 6, with 18 bases in between. This CDR3 region has 13 residues. Germline loops: CDR1 SGHTA, CDR2 FQGTGA.

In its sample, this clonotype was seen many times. The CDR3 sequence: CSAPEGTNEKLFF. In DNA form, the CDR3 reads TGCAGTGCCCCAGAAGGGACAAATGAAAAACTGTTTTTT. This rearrangement joins TRBV20-1 to TRBJ1-4; weak D call: TRBD1 (6 bases). This CDR3 region has 13 residues. The V gene's germline CDR1 is DFQATT and CDR2 SNEGSKA (reference sequence). V was shortened by 6 bases and J by 5 bases, with 13 bases between the two germline ends.

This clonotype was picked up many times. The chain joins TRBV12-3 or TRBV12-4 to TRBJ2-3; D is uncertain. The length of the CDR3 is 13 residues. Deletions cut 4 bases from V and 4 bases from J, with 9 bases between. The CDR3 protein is CASSSAWADTQYF. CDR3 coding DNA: TGTGCCAGCAGTTCCGCGTGGGCAGATACGCAGTATTTT.

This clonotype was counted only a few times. DNA for the CDR3: TGTGCCAGCAGCCAACTTTCCGAGCGCATTCAGTACTTC. It yields the protein CASSQLSERIQYF. The rearrangement joins TRBV4-2 to TRBJ2-4; D remains unclear. The CDR3 sequence is 13 residues long. V lost 2 bases, J lost 9 bases, and 11 bases lay in between. CDR1 is LGHNA and CDR2 is YNFKEQ in the germline V gene.

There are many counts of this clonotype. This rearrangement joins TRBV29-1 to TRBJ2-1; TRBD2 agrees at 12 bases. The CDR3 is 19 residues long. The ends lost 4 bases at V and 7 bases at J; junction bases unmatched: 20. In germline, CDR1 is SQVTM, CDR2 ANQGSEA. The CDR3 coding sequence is TGCAGCGTTGGAAGTCCCGTGACTAGCGGGAGCCGCAGAGGGAATGAGCAGTTCTTC. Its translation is CSVGSPVTSGSRRGNEQFF.

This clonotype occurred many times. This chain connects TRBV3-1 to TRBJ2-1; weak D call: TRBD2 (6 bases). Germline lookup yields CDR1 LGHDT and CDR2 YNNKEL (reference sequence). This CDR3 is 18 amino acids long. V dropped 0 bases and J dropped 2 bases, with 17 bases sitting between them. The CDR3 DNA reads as TGTGCCAGCAGCCAAGATAGGACTACTCCATACCCCTACAATGAGCAGTTCTTC. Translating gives CASSQDRTTPYPYNEQFF.

The CDR3 DNA is TGTGCCAGCAGTTTAGCGGGGACAGGGTTGGATGGGCAGTTCTTC. It is translated as CASSLAGTGLDGQFF. The chain combines TRBV27 with TRBJ2-1, with 9 positions matching TRBD1. This CDR3 has 15 amino acids. CDR1 is MNHEY and CDR2 is SMNVEV in the germline V gene (reference sequence). V shed 2 bases and J 12 bases; nucleotides not matched to a gene: 11.

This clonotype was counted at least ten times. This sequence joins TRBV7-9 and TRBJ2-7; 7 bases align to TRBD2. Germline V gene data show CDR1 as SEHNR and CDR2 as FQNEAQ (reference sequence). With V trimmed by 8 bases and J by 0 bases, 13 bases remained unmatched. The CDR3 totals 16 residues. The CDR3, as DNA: TGTGCCAGCGGTTCGGCGGGAGCGTCTTACTCCTACGAGCAGTACTTC. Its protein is CASGSAGASYSYEQYF.

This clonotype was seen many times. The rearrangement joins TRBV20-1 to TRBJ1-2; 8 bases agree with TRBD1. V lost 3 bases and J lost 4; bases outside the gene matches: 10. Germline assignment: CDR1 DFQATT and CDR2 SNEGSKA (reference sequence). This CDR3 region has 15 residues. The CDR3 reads CSASVQDREAYGYTF. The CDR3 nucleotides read TGCAGTGCTAGCGTCCAGGACAGGGAAGCCTATGGCTACACCTTC.

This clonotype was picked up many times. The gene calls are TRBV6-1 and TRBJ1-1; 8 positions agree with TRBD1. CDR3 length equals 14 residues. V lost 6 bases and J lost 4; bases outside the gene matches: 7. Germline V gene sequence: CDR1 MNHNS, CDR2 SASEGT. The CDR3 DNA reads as TGTGCCAGCAGAGTTGTCACAGGGGGCACTGAAGCTTTCTTT. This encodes CASRVVTGGTEAFF.

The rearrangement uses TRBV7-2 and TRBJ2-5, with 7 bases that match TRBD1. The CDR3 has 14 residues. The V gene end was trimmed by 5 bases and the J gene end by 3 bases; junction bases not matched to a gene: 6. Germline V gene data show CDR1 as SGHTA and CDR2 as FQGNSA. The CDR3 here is CASSPLDREETQYF. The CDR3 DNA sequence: TGTGCCAGCAGCCCCCTCGACAGGGAAGAGACCCAGTACTTC. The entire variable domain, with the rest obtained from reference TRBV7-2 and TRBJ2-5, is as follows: GAGVSQSPSNKVTEKGKDVELRCDPISGHTALYWYRQSLGQGLEFLIYFQGNSAPDKSGLPSDRFSAERTGGSVSTLTIQRTQQEDSAVYLCASSPLDREETQYFGPGTRLLVL.

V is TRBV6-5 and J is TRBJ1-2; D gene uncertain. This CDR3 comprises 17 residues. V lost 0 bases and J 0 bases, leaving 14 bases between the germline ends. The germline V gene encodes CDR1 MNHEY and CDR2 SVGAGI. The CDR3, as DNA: TGTGCCAGCAGTTACTCGTTGCTAGAGAGAACTAACTATGGCTACACCTTC. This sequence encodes CASSYSLLERTNYGYTF.

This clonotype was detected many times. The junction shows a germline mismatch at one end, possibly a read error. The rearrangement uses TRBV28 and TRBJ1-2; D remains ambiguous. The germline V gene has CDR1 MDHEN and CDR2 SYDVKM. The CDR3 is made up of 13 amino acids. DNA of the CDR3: TGTGCCAGCAGTTCGAGAGGACTCTATGGCTACGGCTTC. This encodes CASSSRGLYGYGF.

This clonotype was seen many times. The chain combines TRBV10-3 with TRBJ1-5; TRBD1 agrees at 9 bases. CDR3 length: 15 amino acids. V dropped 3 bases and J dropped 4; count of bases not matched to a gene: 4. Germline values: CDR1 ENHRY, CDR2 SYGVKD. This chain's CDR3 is CAISERTGANQPQHF. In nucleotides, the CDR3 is TGTGCCATCAGTGAAAGGACAGGGGCGAATCAGCCCCAGCATTTT.

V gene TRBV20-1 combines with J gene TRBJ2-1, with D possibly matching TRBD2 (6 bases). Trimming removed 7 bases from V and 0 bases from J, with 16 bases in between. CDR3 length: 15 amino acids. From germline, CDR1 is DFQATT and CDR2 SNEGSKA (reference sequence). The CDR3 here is CSVGSGGPSYNEQFF. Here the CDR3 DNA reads TGCAGTGTCGGTAGCGGAGGACCCTCCTACAATGAGCAGTTCTTC.

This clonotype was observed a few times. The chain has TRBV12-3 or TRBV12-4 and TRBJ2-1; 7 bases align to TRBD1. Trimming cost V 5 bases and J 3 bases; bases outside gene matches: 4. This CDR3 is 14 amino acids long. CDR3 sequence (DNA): TGTGCCAGCAGTAGACAGGGAAACTACAATGAGCAGTTCTTC. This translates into CASSRQGNYNEQFF.

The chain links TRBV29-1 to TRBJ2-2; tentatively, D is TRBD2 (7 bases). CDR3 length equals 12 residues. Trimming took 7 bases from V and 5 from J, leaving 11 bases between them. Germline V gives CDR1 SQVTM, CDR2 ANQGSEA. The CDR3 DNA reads TGCAGCGCGGGGGGCTTTACCGGGGAGCTGTTTTTT. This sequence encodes CSAGGFTGELFF.

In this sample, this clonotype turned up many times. This chain's CDR3 is CAISELGGNEQFF. Here the CDR3 DNA reads TGTGCCATCTCTGAGTTGGGGGGTAATGAGCAGTTCTTC. The chain carries TRBV10-3 and TRBJ2-1; D possibly corresponds to TRBD2 (6 bases). This CDR3 comprises 13 residues. Trimming left V 8 bases short and J 7 bases short, with 15 bases between. CDR1 is ENHRY and CDR2 is SYGVKD in the germline V gene.

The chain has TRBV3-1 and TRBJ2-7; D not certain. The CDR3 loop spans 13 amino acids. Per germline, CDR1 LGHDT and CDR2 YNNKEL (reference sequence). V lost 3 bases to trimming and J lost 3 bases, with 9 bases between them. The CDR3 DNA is TGTGCCAGCAGCCAGGGCAGATACTACGAGCAGTACGTC. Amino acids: CASSQGRYYEQYV.

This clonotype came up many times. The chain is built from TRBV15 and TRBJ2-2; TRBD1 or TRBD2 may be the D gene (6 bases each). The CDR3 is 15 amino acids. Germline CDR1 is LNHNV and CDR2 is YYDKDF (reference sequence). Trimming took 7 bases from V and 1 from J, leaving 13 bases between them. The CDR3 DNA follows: TGTGCCACCAAGGGGGGAGAAGAGAACACCGGGGAGCTGTTTTTT. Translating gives CATKGGEENTGELFF.

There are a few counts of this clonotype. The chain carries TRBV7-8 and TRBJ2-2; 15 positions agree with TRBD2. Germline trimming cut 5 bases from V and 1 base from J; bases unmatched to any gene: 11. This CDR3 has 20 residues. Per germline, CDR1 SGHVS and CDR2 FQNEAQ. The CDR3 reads CASSLSGLAGGLRNTGELFF. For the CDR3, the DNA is TGTGCCAGCAGCCTCTCTGGACTAGCGGGGGGGCTTAGGAACACCGGGGAGCTGTTTTTT.

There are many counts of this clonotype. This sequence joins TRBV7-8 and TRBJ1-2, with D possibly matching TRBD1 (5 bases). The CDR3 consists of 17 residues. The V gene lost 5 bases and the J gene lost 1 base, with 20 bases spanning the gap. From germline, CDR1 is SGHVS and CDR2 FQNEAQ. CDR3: CASSPSGTAYINYGYTF. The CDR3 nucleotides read TGTGCCAGCAGCCCGTCCGGGACCGCCTACATTAACTATGGCTACACCTTC.

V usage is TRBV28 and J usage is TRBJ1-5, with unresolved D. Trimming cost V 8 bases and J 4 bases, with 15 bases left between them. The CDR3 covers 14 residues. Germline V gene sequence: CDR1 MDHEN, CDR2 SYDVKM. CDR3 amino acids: CASGSGKGNQPQHF. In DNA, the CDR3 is TGTGCCAGCGGCAGTGGAAAAGGAAATCAGCCCCAGCATTTT.

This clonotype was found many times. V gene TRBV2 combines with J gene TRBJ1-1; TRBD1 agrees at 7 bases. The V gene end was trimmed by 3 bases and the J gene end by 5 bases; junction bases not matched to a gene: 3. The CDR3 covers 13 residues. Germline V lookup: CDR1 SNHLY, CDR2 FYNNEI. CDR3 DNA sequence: TGTGCCAGCAGTGATGACAGGGCTACTGAAGCTTTCTTT. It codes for CASSDDRATEAFF.

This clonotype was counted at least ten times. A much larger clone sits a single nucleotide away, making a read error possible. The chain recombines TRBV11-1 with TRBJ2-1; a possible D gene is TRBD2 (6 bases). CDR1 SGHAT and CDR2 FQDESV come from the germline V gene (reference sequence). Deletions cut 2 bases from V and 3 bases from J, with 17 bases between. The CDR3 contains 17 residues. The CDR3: CASSLKEGLPLYNEQFF. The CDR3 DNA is TGTGCCAGCAGCTTAAAGGAGGGACTGCCCCTCTACAATGAGCAGTTCTTC. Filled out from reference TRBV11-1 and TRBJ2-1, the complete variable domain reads EAEVAQSPRYKITEKSQAVAFWCDPISGHATLYWYRQILGQGPELLVQFQDESVVDDSQLPKDRFSAERLKGVDSTLKIQPAELGDSAMYLCASSLKEGLPLYNEQFFGPGTRLTVL.

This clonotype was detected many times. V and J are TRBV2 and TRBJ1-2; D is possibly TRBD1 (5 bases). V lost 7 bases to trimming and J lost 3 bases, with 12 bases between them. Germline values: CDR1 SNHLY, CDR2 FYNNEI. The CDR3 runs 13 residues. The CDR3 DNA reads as TGTGCCAGCATTGGAGGGGTTGACTATGGCTACACCTTC. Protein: CASIGGVDYGYTF.